The 7 T cell receptor beta chains below come from one sample, sequenced in a study of Ad26.COV2.S vaccination and SARS-CoV-2 variants. Treatment here: some 20 received Ad26.COV2.S at low or high dose, single or two shots; about 5 received placebo; per-sample allocation not given. Day 63 after the first injection of vaccine or placebo was the sampling time. Some clones are missing from TCRdb's copy, which holds only in-frame ones; the method was immunoSEQ multiplex PCR. Of about 370,000 clones listed, around nine tenths were seen once; the top ten hold approximately 3.7%. Sequenced here: peripheral blood, sampled in a trial of Ad26.COV2.S vaccine versus placebo. These receptors came from a person between 18 and 65 years old who received the Ad26.COV2.S COVID-19 vaccine or a placebo.

This clone was recorded only once. This sequence joins TRBV5-1 and TRBJ2-7; D ambiguous. The CDR3 has 13 residues. V was clipped by 0 bases and J by 3 bases, with 7 bases between them. From germline, CDR1 is SGHRS and CDR2 YFSETQ. CDR3 nucleotide sequence: TGCGCCAGCAGCTTGGTGGGCCACTACGAGCAGTACTTC. Translated: CASSLVGHYEQYF.

This clone appeared once. This rearrangement joins TRBV18 to TRBJ1-2; D is uncertain. The germline V gene has CDR1 KGHSH and CDR2 LQKENI. The germline V and J ends were trimmed by 5 bases and 2 bases, with 9 bases remaining between them. CDR3 size: 13 residues. CDR3 loop: CASSAGSNYGYTF. The DNA for the CDR3 is TGTGCCAGCTCAGCCGGGTCAAACTATGGCTACACCTTC.

The genes are TRBV19 and TRBJ1-1; no firm D call. The CDR3 extends over 13 amino acids. Trimming took off 6 bases at V and 5 bases at J, with 13 bases between the two ends. The germline V gene encodes CDR1 LNHDA and CDR2 SQIVND (reference sequence). As DNA, the CDR3 is TGTGCCAGTAGGAGGAAGGGCACGACTGAAGCTTTCTTT. Its translation is CASRRKGTTEAFF.

This sequence joins TRBV3-1 (or the pseudogene TRBV3-2) and TRBJ2-5; D may be TRBD1 (5 bases). The germline V gene has CDR1 LGHDT and CDR2 YNNKEL (reference sequence). Trimming took off 4 bases at V and 6 bases at J, with 15 bases between the two ends. This CDR3 contains 14 residues. CDR3 protein: CASSPHDSTKTQYF. The CDR3 coding sequence is TGTGCCAGCAGCCCCCACGACAGCACGAAGACCCAGTACTTC.

This clone was counted once. The V call is TRBV5-4, the J call TRBJ1-4; TRBD1 aligns across 7 bases. The CDR3 is 15 residues long. Germline V CDR1 and CDR2: SGHNT, YYREEE (reference sequence). J gave up 0 bases and V 4 bases, and 3 bases lay outside the gene matches. The chain's CDR3 is CASSHQGATNEKLFF. The CDR3 DNA reads TGTGCCAGCAGCCATCAGGGGGCAACTAATGAAAAACTGTTTTTT.

This chain connects TRBV3-1 (or the pseudogene TRBV3-2) to TRBJ1-4; D remains ambiguous. Germline assignment: CDR1 LGHDT and CDR2 YNNKEL (reference sequence). The CDR3 length is 13 residues. V shed 2 bases and J shed 14 bases, with 15 bases lying between them. The CDR3 DNA follows: TGTGCCAGCAGCCAATTTACAGCACTCCAGCTGTTTTTT. Protein product: CASSQFTALQLFF.

Of note for this clone: A read error may account for a junction end that differs from germline. The V gene is TRBV27, the J gene TRBJ2-1; TRBD2 might be the D (6 bases). Germline V gene sequence: CDR1 MNHEY, CDR2 SMNVEV (reference sequence). CDR3 length: 16 amino acids. The CDR3 is CASSLLGTRIGIFRIF. The CDR3 region has the DNA TGTGCCAGCAGTTTATTGGGGACTCGTATCGGAATTTTCAGAATCTTC.